A selection of T cell receptor beta chains follows, all from one sample in a study of read filtering for tumor transcriptome and immune sequencing. TCRdb independently ran MiXCR on the reads; one entry per CDR3 protein. The profile covers over 45,000 distinct CDR3 sequences, with roughly 12% appearing a single time and roughly 14% taken by the ten largest. Sequenced input: a population of CD138-negative cells sorted from bone marrow. Receptors originate from a donor at least 40 years old with multiple myeloma. The conserved cysteine and the conserved F or W are not part of the CDR3 here.

v_gene	j_gene	CDR3aa
TRBV29-1	TRBJ2-1	SVVDTKVGNEQF
TRBV3-1	TRBJ2-2	ASSHYGGGPSGTNTGELF
TRBV20-1	TRBJ2-1	SAPVSGKNNEQF
TRBV28	TRBJ2-7	ASSGTSPHEQY
TRBV2	TRBJ2-7	ASRASGYEQY
TRBV7-2	TRBJ2-5	ASSLAVQGGFETQY
TRBV6-1	TRBJ2-1	ASSEAPGYNEQF
TRBV2	TRBJ2-5	ASSEAGVPETQY
TRBV7-9	TRBJ2-7	ASREGTGGRKTYEQY
TRBV20-1	TRBJ2-5	SASQYTRDRVGQETQY
TRBV3-1	TRBJ2-7	ASSPRVYEQY
TRBV7-9	TRBJ2-7	ASSLGTGLFYEQY
TRBV12-3/TRBV12-4	TRBJ1-2	ASSLIQAQNYGYT
TRBV7-9	TRBJ2-3	ASSEPVSLSAQY
TRBV5-1	TRBJ2-1	ASSLGGSGLWF
TRBV13	TRBJ2-5	ASSLGTRSETQY
TRBV12-3/TRBV12-4	TRBJ1-1	ASSLIGRGDTEAF
TRBV20-1	TRBJ2-3	SARNRWGNGDTQY
TRBV11-1	TRBJ2-7	ASSSGLAGEEQY
TRBV7-6	TRBJ2-7	ASSLQREGLGEQY
TRBV7-2	TRBJ2-5	ASSLGRQETQY
TRBV3-1	TRBJ2-5	ASSQDRDREALETQY
TRBV19	TRBJ1-2	ASSIVDRLRWHGYT
TRBV5-1	TRBJ2-3	ASSAGLAASTDTQY
TRBV12-3/TRBV12-4	TRBJ1-2	ASSPGQGFVLGYT
TRBV18	TRBJ2-1	ASSPSAGREPNEQF
TRBV10-3	TRBJ2-7	AMKQGRAYEQY
TRBV7-8	TRBJ2-2	ASSPSGRGNGELF
TRBV10-3	TRBJ2-7	AITGNGEQY
TRBV7-9	TRBJ1-4	ASSRPGGLDEVLF
TRBV3-1	TRBJ2-7	ASSQRLGYEQY
TRBV28	TRBJ1-2	ASSSRTGRV
TRBV6-2/TRBV6-3	TRBJ2-5	ASRTGTGPAETQY
TRBV15	TRBJ1-4	ATSGGQGWNEKLF
TRBV7-7	TRBJ2-2	ASSLEAGGLTGELF
TRBV9	TRBJ2-1	ASSAGVVRDEQF
TRBV27	TRBJ1-5	ASSQAQTGGNQPQH
TRBV7-3	TRBJ2-5	ASSLKPGPQETQY
TRBV15	TRBJ2-2	ATRRGGTGELF
TRBV6-4	TRBJ2-1	ARKERLSSYNEQF
TRBV7-3	TRBJ2-2	ASSSQTGLPGELF
TRBV11-2	TRBJ2-4	ASSLMGAKNIQY
TRBV7-2	TRBJ2-1	ASSLGPSSYNEQF
TRBV7-8	TRBJ2-5	ASSLRPGLAGLKETQY
TRBV20-1	TRBJ2-6	SAITEGANVLT
TRBV21-1	TRBJ2-7	ASSSLAGLAPGWHEQY
TRBV29-1	TRBJ2-5	SVESATQETQY
TRBV7-9	TRBJ2-5	ASSSPPGQLKETQY
TRBV7-2	TRBJ1-1	ASSPHMNTEAF